A selection of T cell receptor beta chains follows, all from one sample in a study of blood T cell repertoires in COVID-19. Sequenced by immunoSEQ multiplex PCR; TCRdb stores in-frame clones only, minus some. The sample records approximately 170,000 clones, around 84% being singletons. Sequencing was performed on PBMCs or T cells enriched from blood (not recorded which). These receptors were obtained from a woman in her forties or fifties who had recovered from COVID-19. CDR3s include the opening cysteine and the closing phenylalanine or tryptophan. Each record gives: D gene, J gene, V gene, clone size, CDR3 DNA, CDR3 protein. D genes are given only for firm matches. The size field is filled for only some rows; it gives once, few, many or a size class.

>.|TRBJ2-7|TRBV5-6|.
TGTGCCAGCAGCTTGGACAGGAAGACCTACGAGCAGTACTTC
CASSLDRKTYEQYF
>.|TRBJ1-6|TRBV4-1|.
TGCGCCAGCAGCCAAGATCGAGGGGGATCTAATTCACCCCTCCACTTT
CASSQDRGGSNSPLHF
>.|TRBJ1-6|TRBV18|.
TGTGCCAGCTCGCCGGACCAGGGCCAGGGGTCACCCCTCCACTTT
CASSPDQGQGSPLHF
>.|TRBJ1-1|TRBV7-9|.
TGTGCCAGCAGCTTAGATCTTGGCAGGGAAGCTTTCTTT
CASSLDLGREAFF
>.|TRBJ2-7|TRBV28|.
TGTGCCAGCAGTTCCCCGACTCGATTATACGAGCAGTACTTC
CASSSPTRLYEQYF
>TRBD1|TRBJ2-2|TRBV5-1|.
TGCGCCAGCAGCTTCCAGGGGGCCACCGGGGAGCTGTTTTTT
CASSFQGATGELFF
>TRBD2|TRBJ2-3|TRBV5-1|.
TGCGCCAGCAGCGCAAGCGGGGGGAGCACAGATACGCAGTATTTT
CASSASGGSTDTQYF
>TRBD2|TRBJ2-7|TRBV18|once
TGTGCCAGCTCATTAGAGCGGGGGGATGTTTACGAGCAGTACTTC
CASSLERGDVYEQYF
>.|TRBJ1-2|TRBV6-5|.
TGTGCCAGCAGTTACCAGGACAGACCCTATGGCTACACCTTC
CASSYQDRPYGYTF
>TRBD2|TRBJ2-3|TRBV9|.
TGTGCCAGCAGCGTAAGGGCTAGCGGGAGGGGCACAGATACGCAGTATTTT
CASSVRASGRGTDTQYF
>.|TRBJ2-7|TRBV18|.
TGTGCCAGCTCATCGGACTTCTACGAGCAGTACTTC
CASSSDFYEQYF
>TRBD2|TRBJ2-2|TRBV12-5|.
TGTGCTAGTGGTTTGCTTCAAGGACTAGCAGGCACCGGGGAGCTGTTTTTT
CASGLLQGLAGTGELFF
>.|TRBJ2-2|TRBV7-3|few
TGTGCCAGCAGCTTTGCGTTGAACACCGGGGAGCTGTTTTTT
CASSFALNTGELFF
>TRBD1|TRBJ1-2|TRBV25-1|.
TGTGCCAGCTCCCCCACAGGGGGCTATGGCTACACCTTC
CASSPTGGYGYTF
>TRBD1|TRBJ1-5|TRBV27|few
TGTGCCAGCAGTCTCACCGGGACAGTTGATCAGCCCCAGCATTTT
CASSLTGTVDQPQHF
>TRBD1|TRBJ1-3|TRBV7-9|.
TGTGCCAGCAGCTTAGGACAGGGGACGGACACCATATATTTT
CASSLGQGTDTIYF
>TRBD1|TRBJ2-7|TRBV28|.
TGTGCCAGCAGTTCGCCGGGACAGGTACCCTACGAGCAGTACTTC
CASSSPGQVPYEQYF
>.|TRBJ2-6|TRBV5-1|.
TGCGCCAGCAGCTTGGGTACAGGGACTGGGGCCAACGTCCTGACTTTC
CASSLGTGTGANVLTF
>.|TRBJ1-4|TRBV5-4|.
TGTGCCAGCAGCTTGGGGCCGGAGGAAAAACTGTTTTTT
CASSLGPEEKLFF
>TRBD2|TRBJ2-1|TRBV7-2|few
TGTGCCAGCAGCCCTAGCGGGAGGTATTACAATGAGCAGTTCTTC
CASSPSGRYYNEQFF
>.|TRBJ1-1|TRBV6-5|.
TGTGCCAGCAGTTCAAGGGGTGGAAGCACTGAAGCTTTCTTT
CASSSRGGSTEAFF
>TRBD1|TRBJ1-2|TRBV29-1|.
TGCAGCGTTGAAACTGGCAGGGGGTTATATGGCTACACCTTC
CSVETGRGLYGYTF
>.|TRBJ2-1|TRBV2|.
TGTGCCAGCACCCCGGGACAAGGTTTATACAATGAGCAGTTCTTC
CASTPGQGLYNEQFF
>.|TRBJ2-7|TRBV10-3|.
TGTGCCGTCGCAGGGGCCACCTACGAGCAGTACTTC
CAVAGATYEQYF
>TRBD2|TRBJ2-3|TRBV7-3|.
TGTGCCAGCAGCCCAGGGACTACATCGGATACGCAGTATTTT
CASSPGTTSDTQYF
>TRBD2|TRBJ2-5|TRBV4-3|.
TGCGCCAGCAGCCGTGGACTAGAAGAGACCCAGTACTTC
CASSRGLEETQYF
>TRBD2|TRBJ2-3|TRBV7-9|once
TGTGCCAGCAGCGTTCGACTAGCGGGAGGCACAGATACGCAGTATTTT
CASSVRLAGGTDTQYF
>.|TRBJ2-5|TRBV5-6|.
TGTGCCAGCAGCTTTACAAATCAAGAGACCCAGTACTTC
CASSFTNQETQYF
>TRBD1|TRBJ2-7|TRBV25-1|.
TGTGCCAGCAGTGAAGGACAGGGAGGATACGAGCAGTACTTC
CASSEGQGGYEQYF
>TRBD1|TRBJ1-5|TRBV19|.
TGTGCCAGTAGTCGCGACAGGGCAGGGCCCCAGCATTTT
CASSRDRAGPQHF
>.|TRBJ2-1|TRBV29-1|.
TGCAGCGTTTGGGAGAGAGTCTACAATGAGCAGTTCTTC
CSVWERVYNEQFF
>.|TRBJ1-6|TRBV7-2|once
TGTGCCAGCAGCTTAATGGGGACTCTTGGCAGCTCCTATAATTCACCCCTCCACTTT
CASSLMGTLGSSYNSPLHF
>TRBD1|TRBJ1-1|TRBV14|.
TGTGCCAGCAGACCATTACAGGGGGCGAGGACTGAAGCTTTCTTT
CASRPLQGARTEAFF
>TRBD2|TRBJ2-7|TRBV7-2|.
TGTGCCAGCAGCTTAGCAGCGGGGTACGAGCAGTACTTC
CASSLAAGYEQYF
>.|TRBJ1-1|TRBV10-3|many
TGTGCCACCGGACAGACCGGGGCGCGCACTGAAGCTTTCTTT
CATGQTGARTEAFF
>.|TRBJ2-1|TRBV2|.
TGTGCCAGCAGACAGGGTCCATACAATGAGCAGTTCTTC
CASRQGPYNEQFF
>TRBD1|TRBJ1-6|TRBV7-2|.
TGTGCCAGCAGCTTAGCGGACAGGAGGGTGAGGTCCTATAATTCACCCCTCCACTTT
CASSLADRRVRSYNSPLHF
>.|TRBJ1-5|TRBV6-5|few
TGTGCCAGCAGCTTGCAGGCCAGCAATCAGCCCCAGCATTTT
CASSLQASNQPQHF
>TRBD2|TRBJ2-3|TRBV11-2|.
TGTGCCAGCAGCTTATTTAGCGGGAGGACAGATACGCAGTATTTT
CASSLFSGRTDTQYF
>.|TRBJ2-1|TRBV2|.
TGTGCCAGCAGCGCACAGGGCCCATCCTACAATGAGCAGTTCTTC
CASSAQGPSYNEQFF
>TRBD1|TRBJ2-5|TRBV9|once
TGTGCCAGCGGGCCGGGACAGGGGTTGCACTTC
CASGPGQGLHF
>TRBD1|TRBJ2-5|TRBV24-1|.
TGTGCCACCAGTGATCCTTACAGGGGGGCGGGCGAGACCCAGTACTTC
CATSDPYRGAGETQYF
>TRBD2|TRBJ2-1|TRBV7-2|.
TGTGCCAGCAGCCCGAACTCGCGGCTAGCGGGGGAGTACAATGAGCAGTTCTTC
CASSPNSRLAGEYNEQFF
>TRBD1|TRBJ1-1|TRBV29-1|few
TGCAGCGTTGAAGACGTAGGGACAGGTGGTAAAGCTTTCTTT
CSVEDVGTGGKAFF
>TRBD1|TRBJ1-6|TRBV11-1|few
TGTGCCAGCAGCTTATTAGGGGACAGAAGTTCACCCCTCCACTTT
CASSLLGDRSSPLHF
>TRBD2|TRBJ2-1|TRBV5-1|.
TGCGCCAGCAGCCAACTAGCGGGAGGGCCCGGTGAGCAGTTCTTC
CASSQLAGGPGEQFF
>.|TRBJ2-1|TRBV12-3/TRBV12-4|.
TGTGCCAGCAGCCCCCTGTCCTACAATGAGCAGTTCTTC
CASSPLSYNEQFF
>.|TRBJ2-5|TRBV6-4|few
TGTGCCAGCATTCTCAGCGGTCAAGAGACCCAGTACTTC
CASILSGQETQYF
>.|TRBJ2-2|TRBV29-1|.
TGCAGCGTTTCGCGGAGGGGGCTCGACACCGGGGAGCTGTTTTTT
CSVSRRGLDTGELFF
>TRBD1|TRBJ2-2|TRBV7-3|.
TGTGCCAGCAGCACACAGGGGGCTGCCGGGGAGCTGTTTTTT
CASSTQGAAGELFF